These T cell receptor beta chains were read from a single sample in a study of PD-L1 blockade in urothelial cancer. Measured with immunoSEQ multiplex PCR; TCRdb has only the in-frame clones, and not every one. The sample lists about 29,000 clones; 87% were seen once. The sample in question was PBMCs, obtained around atezolizumab (anti-PD-L1) treatment. All receptors derive from a man aged 50 or older with urothelial cancer. The CDR3 runs from the conserved cysteine through the conserved F or W. D genes are given only for firm matches. The size of a clone is reported for some rows only, either as once, few or many, or as a class for expanded clones.

v_call	clone_size	d_call	j_call	cdr3_aa	cdr3_nt
TRBV28	-	TRBD2	TRBJ2-3	CASSYREGVRNTQYF	TGTGCCAGCAGTTATCGGGAGGGAGTGCGAAATACGCAGTATTTT
TRBV6-5	-	-	TRBJ1-2	CASRELGFYGYTF	TGTGCCAGCAGGGAATTGGGCTTCTATGGCTACACCTTC
TRBV28	-	-	TRBJ1-5	CAIEGGSNQPQHF	TGTGCCATCGAGGGAGGTAGCAATCAGCCCCAGCATTTT
TRBV10-1	-	-	TRBJ2-7	CASSDIGAPSPYEQYF	TGCGCCAGCAGTGACATTGGAGCCCCGTCCCCCTACGAGCAGTACTTC
TRBV25-1	-	-	TRBJ2-5	CASSVSRQSQETQYF	TGTGCCAGCAGTGTCTCCCGACAGTCCCAAGAGACCCAGTACTTC
TRBV28	-	TRBD2	TRBJ2-7	CASSFSASGSYEQYF	TGTGCCAGCAGTTTTTCGGCTAGCGGGTCCTACGAGCAGTACTTC
TRBV11-2	few	-	TRBJ2-1	CASSPSRVNEQFF	TGTGCCAGCAGCCCCTCCAGGGTGAATGAGCAGTTCTTC
TRBV23-1	once	-	TRBJ2-6	CASSQSAPLGANVLTF	TGCGCCAGCAGTCAATCAGCCCCTCTGGGGGCCAACGTCCTGACTTTC
TRBV25-1	-	TRBD2	TRBJ2-2	CASSATSANTGELFF	TGTGCCAGCAGTGCGACTAGCGCGAACACCGGGGAGCTGTTTTTT
TRBV2	-	TRBD1	TRBJ1-5	CASSGQGEPQHF	TGTGCCAGCAGTGGACAGGGTGAGCCCCAGCATTTT
TRBV11-2	-	-	TRBJ1-2	CASSLAALQYYTF	TGTGCCAGCAGCTTAGCCGCGTTACAGTACTACACCTTC
TRBV6-6	-	TRBD2	TRBJ2-7	CASLDGRGTSYEQYF	TGTGCCAGTCTTGACGGGCGGGGGACCTCCTACGAGCAGTACTTC
TRBV21-1	-	-	TRBJ2-2	CASSAASGRVTGELFF	TGTGCCAGCAGCGCCGCTAGCGGGAGGGTGACCGGGGAGCTGTTTTTT
TRBV4-1	-	-	TRBJ1-1	CASSQEHKNTEAFF	TGCGCCAGCAGTCAAGAGCACAAGAACACTGAAGCTTTCTTT
TRBV18	-	-	TRBJ2-4	CASSPPDSYIQYF	TGTGCCAGCTCACCACCCGACAGTTACATTCAGTACTTC
TRBV11-2	once	TRBD2	TRBJ2-1	CASSSSGRRKFF	TGTGCCAGCAGTTCTTCCGGGAGGCGGAAATTCTTC
TRBV10-3	-	TRBD1	TRBJ1-2	CAISERQGYGYTF	TGTGCCATCAGTGAAAGACAGGGCTATGGCTACACCTTC
TRBV7-2	once	-	TRBJ2-1	CASSLVRDFPDSPNNEQFF	TGTGCCAGCAGCCTAGTACGGGACTTCCCCGATTCCCCTAACAATGAGCAGTTCTTC
TRBV10-1	-	TRBD1	TRBJ2-3	CASNSGGDTQYF	TGCGCCAGCAATTCAGGGGGAGATACGCAGTATTTT
TRBV15	-	TRBD1	TRBJ2-1	CATSIEGQRYNEQFF	TGTGCCACCAGCATAGAGGGACAGCGATACAATGAGCAGTTCTTC
TRBV5-1	-	TRBD2	TRBJ2-1	CASSWARTSGGTYNEQFF	TGCGCCAGCAGCTGGGCCCGAACTAGCGGGGGAACGTACAATGAGCAGTTCTTC
TRBV29-1	-	TRBD1	TRBJ2-7	CSVSGTGVAYEQYF	TGCAGCGTTTCCGGGACAGGGGTGGCCTACGAGCAGTACTTC
TRBV21-1	-	-	TRBJ2-1	CASAMGLARNNEQFF	TGTGCCAGCGCCATGGGACTAGCGAGAAACAATGAGCAGTTCTTC
TRBV18	-	-	TRBJ1-2	CASSPTDNHGYTF	TGTGCCAGCTCTCCAACGGACAATCATGGCTACACCTTC
TRBV27	-	TRBD1	TRBJ2-7	CASSPPTGSGVYEQYF	TGTGCCAGCAGTCCTCCGACAGGGTCAGGAGTATACGAGCAGTACTTC
TRBV5-4	-	-	TRBJ2-6	CASSLVTAVGANVLTF	TGTGCCAGCAGCTTGGTGACGGCGGTTGGGGCCAACGTCCTGACTTTC
TRBV7-2	-	TRBD2	TRBJ2-5	CASSLGFGGGQETQYF	TGTGCCAGCAGCTTAGGTTTCGGCGGGGGGCAAGAGACCCAGTACTTC
TRBV29-1	-	-	TRBJ2-3	CSARAAPTDTQYF	TGCAGCGCTCGCGCGGCCCCCACAGATACGCAGTATTTT
TRBV5-8	-	TRBD1	TRBJ2-7	CASSPGTGPTYEQYF	TGTGCCAGCAGCCCCGGGACAGGACCAACCTACGAGCAGTACTTC
TRBV5-6	once	-	TRBJ1-4	CASSSDWNEKLFF	TGTGCCAGCAGCTCGGACTGGAATGAAAAACTGTTTTTT
TRBV19	-	TRBD2	TRBJ2-5	CASSMRRTSGKGETQYF	TGTGCCAGTAGTATGCGCCGGACTAGCGGCAAGGGTGAGACCCAGTACTTC
TRBV6-1	-	TRBD2	TRBJ2-5	CASLAGNLGTQYF	TGTGCCAGCTTAGCGGGGAACCTGGGGACCCAGTACTTC
TRBV5-4	-	TRBD2	TRBJ2-1	CASSLDAGTSPIGQFF	TGTGCCAGCAGCTTGGATGCCGGGACTAGCCCTATAGGGCAGTTCTTC
TRBV9	-	-	TRBJ2-3	CASSVGYGGTDTQYF	TGTGCCAGCAGCGTAGGGTACGGGGGTACAGATACGCAGTATTTT
TRBV11-3	-	TRBD1	TRBJ2-2	CASSRPRGRDTGELFF	TGTGCCAGCAGCCGCCCCAGGGGGCGAGACACCGGGGAGCTGTTTTTT
TRBV30	-	TRBD1	TRBJ1-2	CAWMTGNYGYTF	TGTGCCTGGATGACAGGGAACTATGGCTACACCTTC
TRBV4-3	-	-	TRBJ1-2	CASSQGAVDIVGYTF	TGCGCCAGCAGCCAAGGGGCGGTGGACATAGTTGGCTACACCTTC
TRBV9	-	-	TRBJ2-7	CASSVGEKGYEQYF	TGTGCCAGCAGCGTAGGAGAAAAGGGGTACGAGCAGTACTTC
TRBV10-3	-	TRBD1	TRBJ2-7	CAISLETGASYEQYF	TGTGCCATCAGCCTTGAGACAGGGGCCTCCTACGAGCAGTACTTC
TRBV9	-	-	TRBJ1-4	CASSAIGGVNEKLFF	TGTGCCAGCAGCGCGATAGGAGGCGTTAATGAAAAACTGTTTTTT
TRBV9	-	TRBD2	TRBJ2-5	CASSGTGTKGETQYF	TGTGCCAGCAGCGGGACCGGGACTAAGGGAGAGACCCAGTACTTC
TRBV18	-	TRBD1	TRBJ2-5	CASSPFLTGILETQYF	TGTGCCAGCTCACCATTTTTGACAGGGATCTTGGAGACCCAGTACTTC
TRBV6-5	-	TRBD1	TRBJ1-3	CASSSRTGGNGNTIYF	TGTGCCAGCAGTTCGCGGACAGGGGGAAACGGAAACACCATATATTTT
TRBV7-9	-	TRBD2	TRBJ2-1	CASSLGVSGGPEQFF	TGTGCCAGCAGCTTAGGGGTTAGCGGGGGGCCGGAGCAGTTCTTC
TRBV19	once	-	TRBJ1-5	CASSIGGLSRSGPQHF	TGTGCCAGTAGTATAGGGGGCCTATCAAGGTCGGGGCCCCAGCATTTT
TRBV4-1	-	-	TRBJ1-3	CASSQEYRSSGNTIYF	TGCGCCAGCAGCCAAGAATACAGGAGCTCTGGAAACACCATATATTTT
TRBV7-8	few	-	TRBJ2-1	CASSLDTGNNEQFF	TGTGCCAGCAGCTTAGACACGGGGAATAATGAGCAGTTCTTC
TRBV7-8	-	TRBD1	TRBJ1-5	CASSSRTGVYSNQPQHF	TGTGCCAGCAGCTCTAGGACAGGGGTTTATAGCAATCAGCCCCAGCATTTT